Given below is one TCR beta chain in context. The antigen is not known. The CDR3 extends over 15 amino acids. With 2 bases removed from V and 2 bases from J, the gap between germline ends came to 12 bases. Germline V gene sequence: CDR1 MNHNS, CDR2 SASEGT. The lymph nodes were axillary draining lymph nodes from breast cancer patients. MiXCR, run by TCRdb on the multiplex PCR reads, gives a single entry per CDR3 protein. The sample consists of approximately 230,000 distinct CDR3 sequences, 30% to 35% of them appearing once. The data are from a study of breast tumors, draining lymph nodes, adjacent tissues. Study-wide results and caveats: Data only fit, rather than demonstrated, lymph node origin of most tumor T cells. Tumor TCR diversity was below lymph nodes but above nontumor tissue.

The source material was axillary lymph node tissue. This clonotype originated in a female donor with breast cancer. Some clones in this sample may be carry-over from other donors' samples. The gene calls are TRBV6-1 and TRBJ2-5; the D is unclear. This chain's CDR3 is CASSEPAAAQETQYF. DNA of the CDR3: TGTGCCAGCAGTGAACCGGCGGCGGCTCAAGAGACCCAGTACTTC.